Described below is a single TCR beta chain sequence and its context. The antigen is not known. The entry originates in a study of beta chain features in type 1 diabetes. Expressed TCRB transcripts were sequenced, since all the RNA that had been isolated was reverse transcribed. This table comes from immunoSEQ multiplex PCR, and its TCRdb copy is limited to in-frame clones, with some not included. Found here are approximately 330,000 clones, 9.5% to 11% of them singletons; the top ten hold around 0.015%. A CD45RO/CCR7/CD25/CD127/CD95/CD27 panel sorted naive, central memory, regulatory and stem cell-like memory CD4+ cells. Findings and limits, study-wide: TCRB CDR3s were moderately but significantly shorter in Type 1 diabetes patients in all four CD4+ subsets.

This receptor was taken from a woman in her twenties or thirties in good health. What was sequenced was naive CD4+ T cells from blood.

The CDR3 bases are TGTGCCAGCAGCTTAGCGCTGGCGGGAGGTTTGAATGAGCAGTTCTTC. Translating gives CASSLALAGGLNEQFF. The rearrangement uses TRBV7-2 and TRBJ2-1; TRBD2 aligns across 8 bases. This CDR3 contains 16 residues. After removal of 0 bases from V and 7 bases from J, the junction contained 8 bases not matched to a gene. Germline V gives CDR1 SGHTA, CDR2 FQGNSA.